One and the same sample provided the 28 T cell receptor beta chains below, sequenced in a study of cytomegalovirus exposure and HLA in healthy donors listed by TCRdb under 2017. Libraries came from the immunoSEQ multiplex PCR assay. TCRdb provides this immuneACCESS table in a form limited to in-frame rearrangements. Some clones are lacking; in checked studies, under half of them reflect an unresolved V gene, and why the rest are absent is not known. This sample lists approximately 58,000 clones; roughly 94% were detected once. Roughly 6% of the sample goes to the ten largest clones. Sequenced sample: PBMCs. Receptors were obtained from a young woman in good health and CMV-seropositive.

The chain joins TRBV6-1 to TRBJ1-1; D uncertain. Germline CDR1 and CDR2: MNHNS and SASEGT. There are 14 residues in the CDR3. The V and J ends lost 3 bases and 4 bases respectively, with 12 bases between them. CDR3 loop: CASSEGPTLTEAFF. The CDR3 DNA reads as TGTGCCAGCAGTGAGGGCCCAACCCTCACTGAAGCTTTCTTT.

The CDR3 coding sequence is TGTGCCAGCAGTGAATCAGGGCGCAATCAGCCCCAGCATTTT. Its translation: CASSESGRNQPQHF. The V gene is TRBV6-1, the J gene TRBJ1-5, with D perhaps matching TRBD1 (5 bases). This CDR3 region has 14 residues. The germline gives CDR1 MNHNS, CDR2 SASEGT. The germline V and J ends were trimmed by 2 bases and 2 bases, with 7 bases remaining between them.

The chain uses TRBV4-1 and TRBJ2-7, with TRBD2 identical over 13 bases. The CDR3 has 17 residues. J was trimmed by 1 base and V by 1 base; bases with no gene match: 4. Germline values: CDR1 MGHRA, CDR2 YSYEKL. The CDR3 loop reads CASSQGGLAGLSYEQYF. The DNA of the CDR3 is TGCGCCAGCAGCCAAGGGGGACTAGCGGGGTTATCCTACGAGCAGTACTTC.

This chain's CDR3 is CASSPPRATEAFF. The CDR3 DNA is TGTGCCAGCAGTCCACCCAGGGCCACTGAAGCTTTCTTT. This rearrangement joins TRBV6-5 to TRBJ1-1, with D possibly matching TRBD1 (5 bases). The CDR3 runs to 13 residues. Germline CDR1 and CDR2: MNHEY and SVGAGI. Between the trimmed V and J ends, which lost 5 bases and 4 bases, there was a span of 11 bases.

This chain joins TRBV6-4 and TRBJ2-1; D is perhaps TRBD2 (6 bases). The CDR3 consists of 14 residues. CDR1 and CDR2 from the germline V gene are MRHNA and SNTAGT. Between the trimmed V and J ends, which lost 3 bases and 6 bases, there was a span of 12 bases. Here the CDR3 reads CASSEGQGGNEQFF. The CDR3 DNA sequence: TGTGCCAGCAGTGAAGGGCAGGGAGGCAATGAGCAGTTCTTC.

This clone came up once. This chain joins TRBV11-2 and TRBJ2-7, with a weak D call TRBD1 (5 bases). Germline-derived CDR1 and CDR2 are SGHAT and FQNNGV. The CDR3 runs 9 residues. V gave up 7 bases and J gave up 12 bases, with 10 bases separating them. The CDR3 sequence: CASIQAPYF. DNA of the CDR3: TGTGCCAGCATACAGGCCCCGTACTTC.

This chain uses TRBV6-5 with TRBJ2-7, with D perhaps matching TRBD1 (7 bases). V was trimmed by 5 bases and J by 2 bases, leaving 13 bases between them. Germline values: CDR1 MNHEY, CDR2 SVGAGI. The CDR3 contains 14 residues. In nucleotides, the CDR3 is TGTGCCAGCAGTCTTGGCAGGGGGGCCTACGAGCAGTACTTC. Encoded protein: CASSLGRGAYEQYF.

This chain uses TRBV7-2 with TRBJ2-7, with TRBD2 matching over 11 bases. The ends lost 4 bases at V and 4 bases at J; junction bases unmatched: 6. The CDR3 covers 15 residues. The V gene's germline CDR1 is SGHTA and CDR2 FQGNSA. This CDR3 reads CASSSRLAGKYEQYF. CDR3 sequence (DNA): TGTGCCAGCAGCTCCAGACTAGCGGGGAAATACGAGCAGTACTTC.

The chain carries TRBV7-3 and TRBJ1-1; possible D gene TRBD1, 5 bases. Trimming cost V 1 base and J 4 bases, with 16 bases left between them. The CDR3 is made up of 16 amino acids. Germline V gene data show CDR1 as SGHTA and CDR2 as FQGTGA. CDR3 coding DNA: TGTGCCAGCAGCTTAAGTAGGGAAAAGCAGGGCACTGAAGCTTTCTTT. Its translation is CASSLSREKQGTEAFF.

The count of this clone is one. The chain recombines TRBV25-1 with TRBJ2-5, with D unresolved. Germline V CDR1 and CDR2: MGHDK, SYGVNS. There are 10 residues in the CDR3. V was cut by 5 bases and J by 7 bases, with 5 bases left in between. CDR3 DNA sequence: TGTGCCAGCAGTTCGGGGACCCAGTACTTC. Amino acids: CASSSGTQYF. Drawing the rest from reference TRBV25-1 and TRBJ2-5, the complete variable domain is EADIYQTPRYLVIGTGKKITLECSQTMGHDKMYWYQQDPGMELHLIHYSYGVNSTEKGDLSSESTVSRIRTEHFPLTLESARPSHTSQYLCASSSGTQYFGPGTRLLVL.

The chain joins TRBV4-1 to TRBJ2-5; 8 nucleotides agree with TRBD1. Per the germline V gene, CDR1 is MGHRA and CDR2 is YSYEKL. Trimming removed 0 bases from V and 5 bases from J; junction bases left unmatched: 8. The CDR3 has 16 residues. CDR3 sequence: CASSQEPGGELETQYF. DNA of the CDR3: TGCGCCAGCAGCCAAGAACCAGGGGGCGAATTGGAGACCCAGTACTTC.

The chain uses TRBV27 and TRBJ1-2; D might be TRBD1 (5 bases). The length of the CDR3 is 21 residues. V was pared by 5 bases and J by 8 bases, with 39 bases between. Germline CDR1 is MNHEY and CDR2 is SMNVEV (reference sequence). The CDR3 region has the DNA TGTGCCAGCAGTCTTTATGGGCCTATTGTACAGGTCACATTTGGCCAGGGCGGCTACACCTTC. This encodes CASSLYGPIVQVTFGQGGYTF.

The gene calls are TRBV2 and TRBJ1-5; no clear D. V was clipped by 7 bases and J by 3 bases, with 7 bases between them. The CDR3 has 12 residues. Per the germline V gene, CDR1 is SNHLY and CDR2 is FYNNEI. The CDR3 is CASKRDNQPQHF. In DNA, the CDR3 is TGTGCCAGCAAGAGGGACAATCAGCCCCAGCATTTT.

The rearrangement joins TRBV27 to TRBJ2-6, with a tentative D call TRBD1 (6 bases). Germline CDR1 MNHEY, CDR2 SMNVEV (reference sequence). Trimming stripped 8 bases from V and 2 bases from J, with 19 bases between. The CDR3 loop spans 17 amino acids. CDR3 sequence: CASSKLPGETGANVLTF. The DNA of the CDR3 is TGTGCCAGCTCGAAACTCCCAGGGGAGACTGGGGCCAACGTCCTGACTTTC.

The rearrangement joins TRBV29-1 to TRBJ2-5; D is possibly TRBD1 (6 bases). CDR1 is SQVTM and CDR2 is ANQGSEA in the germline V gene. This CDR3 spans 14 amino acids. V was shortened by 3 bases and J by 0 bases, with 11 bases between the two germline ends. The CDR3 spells CSVEEHRDQETQYF. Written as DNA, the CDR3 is TGCAGCGTTGAGGAGCACAGGGACCAAGAGACCCAGTACTTC.

The CDR3 DNA reads TGCGCCAGCAGCTTGGCCAACCGGGAACAAGAGACCCAGTACTTC. Translation: CASSLANREQETQYF. The chain uses TRBV5-1 and TRBJ2-5; TRBD2 is a possible D gene (5 bases). The ends were cut back, 0 bases at V and 2 bases at J, with 11 bases in the middle. The CDR3 runs 15 residues. Germline CDR1 reads SGHRS; CDR2 reads YFSETQ. Based on the CDR3 plus reference TRBV5-1 and TRBJ2-5, the full variable domain is KAGVTQTPRYLIKTRGQQVTLSCSPISGHRSVSWYQQTPGQGLQFLFEYFSETQRNKGNFPGRFSGRQFSNSRSEMNVSTLELGDSALYLCASSLANREQETQYFGPGTRLLVL.

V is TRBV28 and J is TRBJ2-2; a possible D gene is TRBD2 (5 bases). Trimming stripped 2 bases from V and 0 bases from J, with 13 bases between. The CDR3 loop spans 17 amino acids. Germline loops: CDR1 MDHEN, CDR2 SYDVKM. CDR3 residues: CASSLPGGLPNTGELFF. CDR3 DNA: TGTGCCAGCAGTTTACCCGGAGGACTCCCGAACACCGGGGAGCTGTTTTTT.

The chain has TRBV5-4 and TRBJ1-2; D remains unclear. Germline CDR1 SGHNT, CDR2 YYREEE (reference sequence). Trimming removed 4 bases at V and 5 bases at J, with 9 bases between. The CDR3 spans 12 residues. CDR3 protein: CASSGGYYGYTF. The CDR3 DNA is TGTGCCAGCAGCGGAGGGTATTATGGCTACACCTTC.

CDR3 nucleotides: TGTGCCAGCAGCAAAAATGGGGGCCGGGATCAGCCCCAGCATTTT. Translated, it gives CASSKNGGRDQPQHF. The chain links TRBV7-3 to TRBJ1-5; D is possibly TRBD1 (6 bases). With 5 bases removed from V and 5 bases from J, the gap between germline ends came to 16 bases. Germline loops: CDR1 SGHTA, CDR2 FQGTGA. This CDR3 is built from 15 residues.

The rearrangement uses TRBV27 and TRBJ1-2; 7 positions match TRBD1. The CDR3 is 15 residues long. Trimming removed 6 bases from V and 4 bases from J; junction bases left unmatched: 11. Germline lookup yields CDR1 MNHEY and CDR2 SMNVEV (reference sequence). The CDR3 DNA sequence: TGTGCCAGCAGAGGACAGGCCAAAAGGGTCTATGGCTACACCTTC. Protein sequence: CASRGQAKRVYGYTF.

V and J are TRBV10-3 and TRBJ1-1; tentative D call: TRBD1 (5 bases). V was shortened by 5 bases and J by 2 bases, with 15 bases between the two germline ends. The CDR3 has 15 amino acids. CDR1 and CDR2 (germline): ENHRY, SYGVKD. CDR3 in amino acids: CAISRDGARNTEAFF. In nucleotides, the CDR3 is TGTGCCATCAGTAGAGATGGGGCGCGAAACACTGAAGCTTTCTTT.

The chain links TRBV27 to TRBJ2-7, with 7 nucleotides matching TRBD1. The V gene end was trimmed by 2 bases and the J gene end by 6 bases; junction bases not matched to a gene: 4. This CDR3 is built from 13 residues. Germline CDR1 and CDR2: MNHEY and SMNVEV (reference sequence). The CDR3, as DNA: TGTGCCAGCAGTTTACAGGGGGAACGCGAGCAGTACTTC. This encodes CASSLQGEREQYF.

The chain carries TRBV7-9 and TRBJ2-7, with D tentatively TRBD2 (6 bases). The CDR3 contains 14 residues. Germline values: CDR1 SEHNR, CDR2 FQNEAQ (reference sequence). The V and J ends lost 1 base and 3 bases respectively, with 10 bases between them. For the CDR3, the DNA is TGTGCCAGCAGCTTAGTTGGGGGGATCTACGAGCAGTACTTC. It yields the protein CASSLVGGIYEQYF. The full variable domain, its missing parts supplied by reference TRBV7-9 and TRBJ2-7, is DTGVSQNPRHKITKRGQNVTFRCDPISEHNRLYWYRQTLGQGPEFLTYFQNEAQLEKSRLLSDRFSAERPKGSFSTLEIQRTEQGDSAMYLCASSLVGGIYEQYFGPGTRLTVT.

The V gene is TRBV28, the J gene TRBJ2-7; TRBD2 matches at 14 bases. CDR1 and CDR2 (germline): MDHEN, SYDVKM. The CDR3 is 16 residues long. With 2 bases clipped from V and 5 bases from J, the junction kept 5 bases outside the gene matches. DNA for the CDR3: TGTGCCAGCAGTTTAGGGACTAGCGGGAGCGTGAACGAGCAGTACTTC. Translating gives CASSLGTSGSVNEQYF. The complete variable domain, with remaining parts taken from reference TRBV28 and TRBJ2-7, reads DVKVTQSSRYLVKRTGEKVFLECVQDMDHENMFWYRQDPGLGLRLIYFSYDVKMKEKGDIPEGYSVSREKKERFSLILESASTNQTSMYLCASSLGTSGSVNEQYFGPGTRLTVT.

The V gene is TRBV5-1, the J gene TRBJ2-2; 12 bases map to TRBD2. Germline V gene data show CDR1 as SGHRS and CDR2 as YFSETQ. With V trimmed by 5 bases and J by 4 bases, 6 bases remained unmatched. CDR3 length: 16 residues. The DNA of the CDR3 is TGCGCCAGCAGACAGACTAGCGGGAGTAGCACCGGGGAGCTGTTTTTT. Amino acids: CASRQTSGSSTGELFF.

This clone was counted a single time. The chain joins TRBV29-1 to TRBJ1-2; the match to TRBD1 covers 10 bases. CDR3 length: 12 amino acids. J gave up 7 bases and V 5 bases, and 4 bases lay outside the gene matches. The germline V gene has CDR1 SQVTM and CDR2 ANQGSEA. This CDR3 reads CSVRQGAGGYTF. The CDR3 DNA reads TGCAGCGTTCGACAGGGGGCCGGTGGCTACACCTTC.

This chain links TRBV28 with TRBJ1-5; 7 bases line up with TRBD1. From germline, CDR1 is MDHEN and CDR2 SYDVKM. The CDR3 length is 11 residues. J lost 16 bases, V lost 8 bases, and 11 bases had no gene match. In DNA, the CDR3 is TGTGCCAGCTATACTCCGGGACAGACACATTTT. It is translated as CASYTPGQTHF.

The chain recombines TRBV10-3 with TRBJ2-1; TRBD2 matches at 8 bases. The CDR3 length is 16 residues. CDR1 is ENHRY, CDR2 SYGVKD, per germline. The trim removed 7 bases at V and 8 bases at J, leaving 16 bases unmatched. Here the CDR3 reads CAIKTGGYPSIDEQFF. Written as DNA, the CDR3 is TGTGCCATCAAAACGGGGGGGTACCCTAGTATAGATGAGCAGTTCTTC.